These 18 T cell receptor beta chains share one sample of origin, sequenced in a study of CD8+ T cells in alopecia areata. The authors extracted RNA and reverse transcribed it into cDNA as the sequencing template. Assay used: immunoSEQ multiplex PCR; TCRdb lists only in-frame clones, some missing. The repertoire holds over 120,000 clones, with roughly 61% as singletons. The material sequenced was CD4+ T cells sorted from blood, taken at week 0. These receptors were obtained from a human donor with alopecia areata.

This clone occurred a few times. The chain uses TRBV4-2 and TRBJ1-2, with D uncertain. V was pared by 1 base and J by 2 bases, with 2 bases between. The CDR3 spans 12 residues. Looked up from germline, CDR1 is LGHNA and CDR2 is YNFKEQ. Written as DNA, the CDR3 is TGTGCCAGCAGCCAAGGGAACTATGGCTACACCTTC. Translating gives CASSQGNYGYTF.

The chain uses TRBV7-2 and TRBJ2-1; the match to TRBD1 covers 8 bases. The germline V gene has CDR1 SGHTA and CDR2 FQGNSA. With V trimmed by 4 bases and J by 15 bases, 11 bases remained unmatched. The CDR3 runs 13 residues. CDR3 sequence: CASSSRQEGQAFF. In DNA, the CDR3 is TGTGCCAGCAGCTCGAGACAAGAGGGACAGGCGTTCTTC. Supplemented by reference TRBV7-2 and TRBJ2-1, the full variable domain reads GAGVSQSPSNKVTEKGKDVELRCDPISGHTALYWYRQSLGQGLEFLIYFQGNSAPDKSGLPSDRFSAERTGGSVSTLTIQRTQQEDSAVYLCASSSRQEGQAFFGPGTRLTVL.

With respect to this clone: Other DNA sequences in the sample encode the same CDR3. The gene calls are TRBV7-2 and TRBJ1-1; D uncertain. CDR3 size: 13 residues. Trimming cost V 0 bases and J 1 base, with 3 bases left between them. CDR1 and CDR2 (germline): SGHTA, FQGNSA. In nucleotides, the CDR3 is TGTGCCAGCAGCTTAGCGGGGAACACTGAAGCTTTCTTT. This sequence encodes CASSLAGNTEAFF.

The CDR3 loop reads CAWTSPAGGYYGYTF. The CDR3 DNA is TGTGCCTGGACCTCGCCAGCAGGGGGATACTATGGCTACACCTTC. The J gene is TRBJ1-2, the V gene TRBV30; 7 positions agree with TRBD1. V shed 4 bases, J shed 3 bases, and the junction held 11 bases outside the gene matches. Germline lookup yields CDR1 GTSNPN and CDR2 SVGIG (reference sequence). The CDR3 is 15 amino acids.

The sample holds a few counts of this clone. The chain carries TRBV15 and TRBJ1-6, with a tentative D call TRBD1 (6 bases). The germline gives CDR1 LNHNV, CDR2 YYDKDF (reference sequence). V was clipped by 5 bases and J by 0 bases, with 14 bases between them. The CDR3 runs to 17 residues. Here the CDR3 DNA reads TGTGCCACCAGCGGAAGGACAGTTAGCTCCTATAATTCACCCCTCCACTTT. The encoded protein is CATSGRTVSSYNSPLHF.

On this clone itself: One end of the junction varies from germline; a read error may be responsible. This chain uses TRBV4-1 with TRBJ1-5; perhaps TRBD1 as D (5 bases). This CDR3 comprises 14 residues. CDR1 is MGHRA and CDR2 is YSYEKL in the germline V gene. DNA for the CDR3: TGTGCCAGCAGCCAAGCCCAGGGAGATCAGCCCCAGCATTTT. Translation: CASSQAQGDQPQHF.

The chain carries TRBV19 and TRBJ2-5; D is perhaps TRBD1 or TRBD2 (5 bases each). This CDR3 is 15 amino acids long. V was clipped by 5 bases and J by 4 bases, with 17 bases between them. CDR1 and CDR2 from the germline V gene are LNHDA and SQIVND (reference sequence). In DNA form, the CDR3 reads TGTGCCAGTAGTGGACGGGGCTACCTGGCAGAGACCCAGTACTTC. This sequence encodes CASSGRGYLAETQYF.

There are a few counts of this clone. The chain is built from TRBV29-1 and TRBJ1-3, with no clear D. Trimming removed 4 bases at V and 0 bases at J, with 13 bases between. This CDR3 is built from 15 residues. CDR1 and CDR2 (germline): SQVTM, ANQGSEA. The CDR3 coding sequence is TGCAGCGTTGTTGCTCAGGATAACTCTGGAAACACCATATATTTT. Translated: CSVVAQDNSGNTIYF.

The rearrangement uses TRBV2 and TRBJ2-7; D perhaps matches TRBD1 (6 bases). The germline V gene has CDR1 SNHLY and CDR2 FYNNEI. CDR3 length: 13 residues. V was pared by 7 bases and J by 4 bases, with 14 bases between. Written as DNA, the CDR3 is TGTGCCAGCAATTGGGACACTAAGTACGAGCAGTACTTC. It is translated as CASNWDTKYEQYF.

The CDR3 loop reads CASSQERQRASGGSTYEQYF. DNA for the CDR3: TGCGCCAGCAGCCAAGAAAGGCAGAGGGCTAGCGGGGGCTCAACCTACGAGCAGTACTTC. This chain connects TRBV4-1 to TRBJ2-7; 10 nucleotides line up with TRBD2. The CDR3 has 20 amino acids. Trimming cost V 0 bases and J 2 bases; bases outside gene matches: 16. From germline, CDR1 is MGHRA and CDR2 YSYEKL.

The rearrangement links TRBV2 to TRBJ2-3; D is unclear. V gave up 6 bases and J gave up 9 bases, with 16 bases separating them. Germline CDR1 is SNHLY and CDR2 is FYNNEI. The CDR3 runs 13 residues. The CDR3 here is CASSYTSLQTQYF. CDR3 nucleotide sequence: TGTGCCAGCAGCTATACCTCACTACAGACGCAGTATTTT.

This chain connects TRBV6-5 to TRBJ1-1, with D unresolved. Trimming pared 0 bases from V and 2 bases from J, leaving 10 bases between. The CDR3 has 15 amino acids. Per germline, CDR1 MNHEY and CDR2 SVGAGI. This CDR3 reads CASSYSSRPNTEAFF. CDR3 DNA: TGTGCCAGCAGTTACTCGAGTCGCCCTAACACTGAAGCTTTCTTT.

Details on this clone: In the same sample, other DNA sequences code for this CDR3. The chain is built from TRBV6-5 and TRBJ2-7, with 7 bases lining up with TRBD1. Germline trimming cut 0 bases from V and 1 base from J; bases unmatched to any gene: 3. The CDR3 is made up of 15 amino acids. CDR1 is MNHEY, CDR2 SVGAGI, per germline. The CDR3 is CASSYSSGGSYEQYF. The CDR3 nucleotides read TGTGCCAGCAGTTACTCATCAGGGGGATCCTACGAGCAGTACTTC.

A few counts support this clone. V and J are TRBV29-1 and TRBJ2-2, with D unclear. Trimming shortened V by 8 bases and J by 3 bases, and 10 bases separated the two germline ends. This CDR3 contains 12 residues. CDR1 and CDR2 from the germline V gene are SQVTM and ANQGSEA. As DNA, the CDR3 is TGCAGCTTCGCCCGGCACACCGGGGAGCTGTTTTTT. This codes for CSFARHTGELFF.

This rearrangement joins TRBV29-1 to TRBJ2-7; D is unresolved. The CDR3 is 16 residues long. V was cut by 7 bases and J by 1 base, with 23 bases left in between. In germline, CDR1 is SQVTM, CDR2 ANQGSEA. The CDR3 is CSGSNTFRTDSYEQYF. Here the CDR3 DNA reads TGCAGCGGCTCGAACACATTTCGGACGGATTCCTACGAGCAGTACTTC.

This chain's CDR3 is CASSLPTNARAKNIQYF. CDR3 coding DNA: TGTGCCAGCAGCTTACCGACCAACGCTCGCGCCAAAAACATTCAGTACTTC. The chain uses TRBV7-8 and TRBJ2-4; D unresolved. Germline values: CDR1 SGHVS, CDR2 FQNEAQ. This CDR3 spans 17 amino acids. V lost 2 bases to trimming and J lost 1 base, with 15 bases between them.

V usage is TRBV27 and J usage is TRBJ2-7, with D tentatively TRBD1 (5 bases). This CDR3 has 14 residues. Trimming stripped 1 base from V and 2 bases from J, with 9 bases between. Germline CDR1 MNHEY, CDR2 SMNVEV (reference sequence). CDR3 coding DNA: TGTGCCAGCAGTTTATTCCAGGGCCCCTACGAGCAGTACTTC. Translated, it gives CASSLFQGPYEQYF.

The rearrangement joins TRBV27 to TRBJ2-7; the match to TRBD1 covers 8 bases. The CDR3 is 15 amino acids. In germline, CDR1 is MNHEY, CDR2 SMNVEV (reference sequence). With 0 bases clipped from V and 4 bases from J, the junction kept 5 bases outside the gene matches. CDR3 nucleotides: TGTGCCAGCAGTTTATCATGGCAGGGGGCTTACGAGCAGTACTTC. Its protein product is CASSLSWQGAYEQYF.